This T cell receptor (beta chain) derives from a study of cytomegalovirus exposure and HLA in healthy donors. Comment on this clone: Its antigen is as yet unknown.

Researchers ran the PCR with 60 Vbeta and 13 Jbeta primers. Clones were read by immunoSEQ multiplex PCR, and TCRdb kept only the in-frame ones, dropping some. The table records a few hundred thousand clones, 70% to 90% of them present only once. Trimming removed 3 bases at V and 4 bases at J, with 9 bases between. Looked up from germline, CDR1 is LNHDA and CDR2 is SQIVND (reference sequence). This CDR3 contains 13 residues. Study-level findings and limits: At a 0.05 false discovery rate, a later analysis found over 15,000 TCR beta sequences to be associated with HLA alleles. Apart from CMV serostatus, no immune exposure information was available. A list of approximately 150 TCR beta chains associated with cytomegalovirus was given.

The sequence was obtained from a man aged 30 to 45 in good health and CMV-seronegative. The sequenced sample consisted of PBMCs. This chain links TRBV19 with TRBJ1-2; D is undetermined. CDR3 in DNA: TGTGCCAGTAGTATCGGCGGAGGCTATGGCTACACCTTC. Its translation is CASSIGGGYGYTF.